This T cell receptor beta chain was recovered during a study of blood T cell repertoires in COVID-19. Study at large: Nucleic acid was either cDNA or gDNA, and it came from T cells, B-cell-depleted T cells, or PBMCs.

Clinical history as reported by participants underpinned cohort assignment. Donors in Cohort 3 counted as recovered after two negative PCRs, clearance, or symptom resolution. The CDR3 is 15 amino acids. In germline, CDR1 is MGHRA, CDR2 YSYEKL. V lost 1 base to trimming and J lost 8 bases; unmatched junction nucleotides: 5. The authors' processing: It was from reference gene primer amplification that nucleated cell counts were estimated. The protocol was immunoSEQ multiplex PCR, while the TCRdb copy is restricted to in-frame clones and leaves out a portion. The V and J calls and clone size come from that table; D and trimming were worked out from the DNA. Here the sample spans just over 350,000 clones, about 90% being singletons.

Specimen: PBMCs or T cells enriched from blood (not recorded which). The sequence was collected from a woman aged 25 to 45 who had recovered from COVID-19. V usage is TRBV4-1 and J usage is TRBJ2-1; 10 nucleotides line up with TRBD2. The CDR3, as DNA: TGCGCCAGCAGCCAAGCTAGCGGGGGCGGGGATGAGCAGTTCTTC. Amino acid sequence: CASSQASGGGDEQFF.